This T cell receptor (beta chain) was sequenced for a study of CXCR3-negative and CXCR3-positive naive CD8 T cells. Study findings and constraints: CXCR3-positive naive cells carried more hydrophobic TRB CDR3s than CXCR3-negative ones. Fresh PBMCs were used in most assays, and CXCR3 expression partially decreased after cryopreservation.

UMI labels and 5' RACE were used to prepare the TRB cDNA libraries. TCRdb processed the 5' RACE reads again and assigns one entry to each CDR3 protein, with no DNA. This specimen shows about 63,000 distinct CDR3 sequences; the ten leading clones hold over 4%. With regard to this clonotype: The antigen is unknown.

Germline loops: CDR1 MGHRA, CDR2 YSYEKL. The CDR3 spans 12 residues. This clonotype originated in a human donor in good health. Some clones in this sample may be carry-over from other donors' samples. The chain uses TRBV4-1 and TRBJ2-5. Sequencing used naive CXCR3+ CD8+ T cells from blood. Subset of the sample: CD45RO-CCR7+CD27+CD95- naive CD8+ T cells expressing CXCR3 (TNR3+). CDR3 amino acids: CASSQDQETQYF.